This entry features one TCR beta chain sequence. The sample belongs to a study of blood T cell repertoires in COVID-19. As originally analysed: Reference gene primer amplification in the assay estimated nucleated cell counts. Only in-frame clones appear in the TCRdb table, and some are missing; sequencing was by immunoSEQ multiplex PCR. The DNA gave D and trimming, while V, J and clone size come from that table. The sample contains 450,000 to 500,000 clones, more than 85% of which appear only once. Participants were aged about 18 to 95 years, lived in 20 to 30 US areas, and enrolled virtually. Assignments of participants to cohorts depended upon their own reported clinical history. Sample: PBMCs or T cells enriched from blood (not recorded which). The clonotype originates from a woman aged 55-69 years who had recovered from COVID-19.

The CDR3 nucleotides read TGCGCCAGCCGCCCTCAGGGCGGCGATGGCTACACCTTC. Translating gives CASRPQGGDGYTF. This rearrangement joins TRBV5-1 to TRBJ1-2; the D gene is possibly TRBD1 (5 bases). V shed 7 bases and J shed 6 bases, with 16 bases lying between them. Germline V lookup: CDR1 SGHRS, CDR2 YFSETQ. This CDR3 is built from 13 residues. Filled out from reference TRBV5-1 and TRBJ1-2, the complete variable domain reads KAGVTQTPRYLIKTRGQQVTLSCSPISGHRSVSWYQQTPGQGLQFLFEYFSETQRNKGNFPGRFSGRQFSNSRSEMNVSTLELGDSALYLCASRPQGGDGYTFGSGTRLTVV.